This T cell receptor beta chain was observed in a study of blood T cell repertoires in COVID-19. Study details: COVID-19 samples, acute and convalescent, were from the United States, Italy and Spain. Sources were T cells, B-cell-depleted T cells, or PBMCs; the material itself was cDNA or gDNA.

How the authors handled the data: For nucleated cells, counts were estimated from reference gene primer amplification. Measured with immunoSEQ multiplex PCR; TCRdb has only the in-frame clones, and not every one. That table gives V, J and clone size, and the DNA gave D and trimming. Of approximately 200,000 clones in the sample, about nine tenths were seen once. The receptor's source is a young man with acute or convalescent COVID-19. Sequencing was carried out using peripheral blood.

This chain's CDR3 is CASSTMTGDQPQHF. The DNA for the CDR3 is TGTGCCAGCAGTACGATGACGGGGGATCAGCCCCAGCATTTT. This rearrangement joins TRBV6-5 to TRBJ1-5; tentative D call: TRBD1 (5 bases). V shed 5 bases and J shed 5 bases, with 13 bases lying between them. The CDR3 extends over 14 amino acids. The germline V gene encodes CDR1 MNHEY and CDR2 SVGAGI.